This TCR beta chain was retrieved from a study of shared clonotypes between healthy human individuals. TCRdb's copy holds only in-frame clones and misses some; the assay was immunoSEQ multiplex PCR. This table has approximately 2,000,000 clones, around 95% appearing once. Naive CD8 cells comprised CD45RO-negative, CCR7-positively selected cells, excluding terminally differentiated effector memory CD45RA+ cells. CDR1 is MNHEY, CDR2 SMNVEV, per germline (reference sequence). Trimming removed 0 bases from V and 1 base from J, with 10 bases in between. There are 16 residues in the CDR3. Sequencing was carried out using naive CD8+ T cells from PBMCs. The source of this sequence is a man younger than 30 in good health. Some clones in this sample may be carry-over from other donors' samples. V and J are TRBV27 and TRBJ1-5, with unresolved D. The DNA for the CDR3 is TGTGCCAGCAGTTTATCATCAGGTCTGAGCAATCAGCCCCAGCATTTT. Protein sequence: CASSLSSGLSNQPQHF.